This T cell receptor (beta chain) stems from a study of OX40 agonist ivuxolimab in advanced cancers. Study-level information: Each dose-escalation patient presented with hepatocellular carcinoma, melanoma, renal cell or head and neck cancer. Whole-study findings and limits: Relative to CD4+, CD8+ T cells held more expanded clones on average.

For this clone: The antigen remains undetermined.

The method was immunoSEQ multiplex PCR; TCRdb's version includes in-frame clones alone and lacks a portion of them. The table shows 70,000 to 100,000 clones, with over 80% occurring only once. The sample consisted of CD4+ or CD8+ T cells sorted from blood, taken in a trial of the OX40 agonist ivuxolimab. The receptor was derived from an adult with an advanced solid tumor such as melanoma, head and neck, liver or kidney cancer.

The CDR3 nucleotides read TGTGCCTCGGCTGGGGTTGATAGCGTGTACAATGAGCAGTTCTTC. It specifies CASAGVDSVYNEQFF. The chain recombines TRBV30 with TRBJ2-1; D may be TRBD2 (5 bases). The V and J ends lost 7 bases and 4 bases respectively, with 20 bases between them. CDR1 is GTSNPN and CDR2 is SVGIG in the germline V gene (reference sequence). CDR3 length equals 15 residues.